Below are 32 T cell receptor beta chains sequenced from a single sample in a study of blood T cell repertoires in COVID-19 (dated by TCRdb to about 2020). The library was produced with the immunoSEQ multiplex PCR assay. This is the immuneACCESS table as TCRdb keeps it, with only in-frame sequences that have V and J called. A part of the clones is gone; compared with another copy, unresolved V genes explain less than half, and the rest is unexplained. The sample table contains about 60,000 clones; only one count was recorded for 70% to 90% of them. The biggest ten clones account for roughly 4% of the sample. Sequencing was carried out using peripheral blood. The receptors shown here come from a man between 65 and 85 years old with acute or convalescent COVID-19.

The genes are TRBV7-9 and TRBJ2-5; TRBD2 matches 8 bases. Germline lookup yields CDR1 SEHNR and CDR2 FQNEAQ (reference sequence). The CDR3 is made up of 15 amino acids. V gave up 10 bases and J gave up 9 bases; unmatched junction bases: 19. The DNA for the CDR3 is TGTGCCATCACAAGAACGGGGGTCCCCGGGGGGGCCCAGTACTTC. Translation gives CAITRTGVPGGAQYF.

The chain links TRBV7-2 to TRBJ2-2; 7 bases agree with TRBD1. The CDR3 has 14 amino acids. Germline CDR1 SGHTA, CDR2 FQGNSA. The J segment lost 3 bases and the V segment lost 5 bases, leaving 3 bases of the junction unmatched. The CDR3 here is CASSKQGYTGELFF. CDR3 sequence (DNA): TGTGCCAGCAGCAAACAGGGGTACACCGGGGAGCTGTTTTTT.

CDR3 in amino acids: CASSQDGGGNTIYF. DNA for the CDR3: TGCGCCAGCAGCCAAGATGGAGGTGGAAACACCATATATTTT. The chain joins TRBV4-3 to TRBJ1-3; D unresolved. The V end was cut by 0 bases, the J end by 3 bases, with 6 bases between. This CDR3 region has 14 residues. Germline assignment: CDR1 LGHNA and CDR2 YSLEER.

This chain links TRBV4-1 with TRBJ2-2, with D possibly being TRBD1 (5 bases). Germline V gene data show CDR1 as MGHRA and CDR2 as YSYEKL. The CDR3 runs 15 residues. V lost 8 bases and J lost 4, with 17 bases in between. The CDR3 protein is CASRPLKGPTGELFF. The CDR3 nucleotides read TGCGCCAGCCGACCACTTAAGGGGCCCACCGGGGAGCTGTTTTTT.

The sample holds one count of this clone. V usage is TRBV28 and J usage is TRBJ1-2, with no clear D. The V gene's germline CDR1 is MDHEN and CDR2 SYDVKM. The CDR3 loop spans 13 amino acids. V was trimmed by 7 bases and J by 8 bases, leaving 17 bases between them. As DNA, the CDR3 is TGTGCCAGCACCCGACCAAGTTCGGGGGGCTACACCTTC. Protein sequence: CASTRPSSGGYTF.

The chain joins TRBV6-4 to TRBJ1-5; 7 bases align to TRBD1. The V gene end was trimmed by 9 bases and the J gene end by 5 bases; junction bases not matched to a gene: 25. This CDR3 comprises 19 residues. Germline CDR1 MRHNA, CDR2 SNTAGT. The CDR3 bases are TGTGCCAGTTACAGGGGCGGGACAGTGATGCCGGGGTCCCATCAGCCCCAGCATTTT. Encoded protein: CASYRGGTVMPGSHQPQHF.

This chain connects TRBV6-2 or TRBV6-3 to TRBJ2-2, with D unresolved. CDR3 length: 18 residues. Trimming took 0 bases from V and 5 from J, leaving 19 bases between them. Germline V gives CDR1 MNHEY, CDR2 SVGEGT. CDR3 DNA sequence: TGTGCCAGCAGTTACTCGAGTACCCGGGTCGGAAAAACCGGGGAGCTGTTTTTT. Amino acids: CASSYSSTRVGKTGELFF.

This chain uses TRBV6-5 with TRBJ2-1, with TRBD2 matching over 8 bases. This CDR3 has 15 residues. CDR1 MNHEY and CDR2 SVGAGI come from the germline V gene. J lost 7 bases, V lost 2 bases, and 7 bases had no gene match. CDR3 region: CASSYATSAGNEQFF. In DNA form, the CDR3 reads TGTGCCAGCAGTTACGCGACTAGCGCGGGGAATGAGCAGTTCTTC.

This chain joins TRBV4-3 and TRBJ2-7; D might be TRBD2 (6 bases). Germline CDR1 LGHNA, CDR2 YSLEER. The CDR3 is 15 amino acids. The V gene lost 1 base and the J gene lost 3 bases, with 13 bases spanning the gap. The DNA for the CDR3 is TGCGCCAGCAGCCAAGTTGGAGGGAAGAACTACGAGCAGTACTTC. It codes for CASSQVGGKNYEQYF.

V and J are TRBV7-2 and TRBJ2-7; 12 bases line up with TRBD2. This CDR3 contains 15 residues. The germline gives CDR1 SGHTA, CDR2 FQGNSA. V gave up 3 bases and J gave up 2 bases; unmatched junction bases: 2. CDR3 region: CASSFSSGGAYEQYF. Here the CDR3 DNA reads TGTGCCAGCAGCTTCTCTAGCGGGGGGGCCTACGAGCAGTACTTC.

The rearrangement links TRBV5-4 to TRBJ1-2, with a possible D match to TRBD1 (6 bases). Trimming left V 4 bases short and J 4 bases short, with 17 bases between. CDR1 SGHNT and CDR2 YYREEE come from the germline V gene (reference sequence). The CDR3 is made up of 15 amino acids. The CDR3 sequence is CASSQPGGQGYGYTF. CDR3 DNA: TGTGCCAGCAGCCAACCGGGGGGGCAGGGCTATGGCTACACCTTC.

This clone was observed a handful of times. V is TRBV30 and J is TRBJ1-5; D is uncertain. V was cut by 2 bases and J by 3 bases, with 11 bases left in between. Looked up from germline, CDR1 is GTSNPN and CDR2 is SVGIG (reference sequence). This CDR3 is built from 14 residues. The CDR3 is CAWSSRGFNQPQHF. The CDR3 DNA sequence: TGTGCCTGGAGTTCCCGCGGTTTCAATCAGCCCCAGCATTTT.

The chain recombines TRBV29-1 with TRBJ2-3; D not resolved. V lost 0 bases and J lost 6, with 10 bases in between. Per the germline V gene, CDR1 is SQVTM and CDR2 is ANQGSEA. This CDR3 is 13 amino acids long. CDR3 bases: TGCAGCGTTGAAGATTTAGATTCTGATACGCAGTATTTT. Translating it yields CSVEDLDSDTQYF.

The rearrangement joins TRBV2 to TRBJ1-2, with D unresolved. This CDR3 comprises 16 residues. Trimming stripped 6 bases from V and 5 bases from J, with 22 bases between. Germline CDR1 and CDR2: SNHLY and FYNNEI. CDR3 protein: CASRGLRGDSRYGYTF. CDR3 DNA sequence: TGTGCCAGCAGGGGATTGCGGGGTGACTCCAGATATGGCTACACCTTC.

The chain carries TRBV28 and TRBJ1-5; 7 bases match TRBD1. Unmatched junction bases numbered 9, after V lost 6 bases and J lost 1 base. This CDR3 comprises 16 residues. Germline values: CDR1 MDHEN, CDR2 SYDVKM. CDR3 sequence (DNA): TGTGCCAGCAGACCAAAAGGGGGCGCGAGCAATCAGCCCCAGCATTTT. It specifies CASRPKGGASNQPQHF.

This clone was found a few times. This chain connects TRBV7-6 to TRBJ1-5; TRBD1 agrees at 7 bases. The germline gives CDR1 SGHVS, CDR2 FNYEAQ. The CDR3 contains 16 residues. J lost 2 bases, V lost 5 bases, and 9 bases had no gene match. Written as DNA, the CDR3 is TGTGCCAGCAGCCCACGACAGGGAATGGGCAATCAGCCCCAGCATTTT. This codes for CASSPRQGMGNQPQHF.

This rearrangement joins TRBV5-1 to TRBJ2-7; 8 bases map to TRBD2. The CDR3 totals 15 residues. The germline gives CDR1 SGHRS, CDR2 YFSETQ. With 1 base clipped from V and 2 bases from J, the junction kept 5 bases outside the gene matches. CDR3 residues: CASSLYSGEAYEQYF. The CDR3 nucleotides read TGCGCCAGCAGCTTGTATAGCGGGGAGGCCTACGAGCAGTACTTC.

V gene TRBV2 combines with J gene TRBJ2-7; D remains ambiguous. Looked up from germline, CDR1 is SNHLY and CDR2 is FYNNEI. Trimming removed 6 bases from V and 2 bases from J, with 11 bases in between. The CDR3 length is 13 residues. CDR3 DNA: TGTGCCAGCAGCGACTCGGAAACCTACGAGCAGTACTTC. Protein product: CASSDSETYEQYF.

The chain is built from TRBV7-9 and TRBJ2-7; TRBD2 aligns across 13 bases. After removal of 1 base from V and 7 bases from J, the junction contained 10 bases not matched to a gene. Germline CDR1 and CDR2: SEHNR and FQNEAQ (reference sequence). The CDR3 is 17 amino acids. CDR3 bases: TGTGCCAGCAGCTTAGGAACTAGCGGGGGGGCCGCTAGAGAGCAGTACTTC. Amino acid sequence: CASSLGTSGGAAREQYF.

CDR3 protein: CAISESPGGGQPQHF. In DNA, the CDR3 is TGTGCCATCAGTGAGTCGCCGGGGGGAGGTCAGCCCCAGCATTTT. The gene calls are TRBV10-3 and TRBJ1-5; D is possibly TRBD1 (5 bases). The germline V gene has CDR1 ENHRY and CDR2 SYGVKD. The CDR3 is 15 residues long. Trimming shortened V by 0 bases and J by 6 bases, and 12 bases separated the two germline ends.

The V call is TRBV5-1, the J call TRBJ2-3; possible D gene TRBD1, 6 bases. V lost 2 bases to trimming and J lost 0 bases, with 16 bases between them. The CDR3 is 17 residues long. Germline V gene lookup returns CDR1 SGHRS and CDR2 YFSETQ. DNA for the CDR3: TGCGCCAGCAGCTTAGGTTCTACGAGGGGGAGCACAGATACGCAGTATTTT. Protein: CASSLGSTRGSTDTQYF.

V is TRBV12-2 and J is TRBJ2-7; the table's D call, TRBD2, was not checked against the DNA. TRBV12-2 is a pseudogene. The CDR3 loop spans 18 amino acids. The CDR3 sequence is CASRLLLLAGYCSYEQYF. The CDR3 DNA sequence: TGTGCAAGTCGCCTTCTTCTCCTAGCGGGGTACTGCTCCTACGAGCAGTACTTC.

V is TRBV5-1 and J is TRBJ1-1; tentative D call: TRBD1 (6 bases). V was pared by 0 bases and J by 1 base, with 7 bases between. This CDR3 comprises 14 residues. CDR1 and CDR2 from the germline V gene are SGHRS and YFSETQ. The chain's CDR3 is CASSLGTANTEAFF. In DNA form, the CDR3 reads TGCGCCAGCAGCTTGGGGACAGCGAACACTGAAGCTTTCTTT.

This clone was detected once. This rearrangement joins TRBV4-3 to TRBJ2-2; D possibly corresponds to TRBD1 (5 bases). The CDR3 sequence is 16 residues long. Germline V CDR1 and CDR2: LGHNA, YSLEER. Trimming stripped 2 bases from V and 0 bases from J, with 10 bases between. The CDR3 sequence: CASSQFRRANTGELFF. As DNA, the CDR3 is TGCGCCAGCAGCCAATTCCGCAGGGCGAACACCGGGGAGCTGTTTTTT.

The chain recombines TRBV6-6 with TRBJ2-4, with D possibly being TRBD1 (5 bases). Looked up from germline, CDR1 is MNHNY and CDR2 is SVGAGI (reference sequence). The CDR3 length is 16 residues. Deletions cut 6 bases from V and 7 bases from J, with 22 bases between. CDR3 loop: CASRANQGRGANIQYF. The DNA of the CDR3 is TGTGCCAGCAGGGCGAACCAGGGAAGAGGTGCGAACATTCAGTACTTC.

The CDR3 is CASGTAGTGFFGELFF. CDR3 sequence (DNA): TGTGCCAGCGGCACTGCCGGGACAGGGTTTTTCGGGGAGCTGTTTTTT. This chain joins TRBV27 and TRBJ2-2; the match to TRBD1 covers 9 bases. CDR1 and CDR2 from the germline V gene are MNHEY and SMNVEV (reference sequence). This CDR3 is 16 amino acids long. The V and J ends lost 8 bases and 7 bases, in that order; junction bases with no gene match: 14.

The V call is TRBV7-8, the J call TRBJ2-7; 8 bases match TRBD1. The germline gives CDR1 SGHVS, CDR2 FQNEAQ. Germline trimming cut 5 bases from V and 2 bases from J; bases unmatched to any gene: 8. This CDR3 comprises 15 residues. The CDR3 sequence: CASSRTGQGPYEQYF. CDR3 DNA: TGTGCCAGCAGCCGAACCGGACAGGGCCCCTACGAGCAGTACTTC.

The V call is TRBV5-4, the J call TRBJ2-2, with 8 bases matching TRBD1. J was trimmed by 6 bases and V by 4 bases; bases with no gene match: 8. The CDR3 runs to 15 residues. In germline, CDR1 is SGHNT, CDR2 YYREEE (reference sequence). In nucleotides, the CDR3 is TGTGCCAGCAGCAACAGGGGGACCGGTTCCGGGGAGCTGTTTTTT. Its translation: CASSNRGTGSGELFF.

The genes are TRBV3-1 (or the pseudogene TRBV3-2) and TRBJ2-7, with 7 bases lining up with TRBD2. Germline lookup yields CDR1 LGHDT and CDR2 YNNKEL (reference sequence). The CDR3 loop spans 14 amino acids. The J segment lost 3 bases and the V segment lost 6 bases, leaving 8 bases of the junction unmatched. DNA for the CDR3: TGTGCCAGCAGGGGGTTAGCGGGCGACTACGAGCAGTACTTC. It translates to CASRGLAGDYEQYF.

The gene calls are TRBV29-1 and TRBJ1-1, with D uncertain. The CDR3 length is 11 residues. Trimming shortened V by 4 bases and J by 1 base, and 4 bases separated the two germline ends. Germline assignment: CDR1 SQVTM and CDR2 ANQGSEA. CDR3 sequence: CSVVKNTEAFF. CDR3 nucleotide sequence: TGCAGCGTTGTAAAGAACACTGAAGCTTTCTTT.

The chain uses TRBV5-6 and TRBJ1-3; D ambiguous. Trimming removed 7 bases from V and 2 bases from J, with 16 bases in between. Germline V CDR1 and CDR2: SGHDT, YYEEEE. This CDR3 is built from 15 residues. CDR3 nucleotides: TGTGCCAGCTGGAAAGGGCGGGCTGCTGGAAACACCATATATTTT. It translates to CASWKGRAAGNTIYF.

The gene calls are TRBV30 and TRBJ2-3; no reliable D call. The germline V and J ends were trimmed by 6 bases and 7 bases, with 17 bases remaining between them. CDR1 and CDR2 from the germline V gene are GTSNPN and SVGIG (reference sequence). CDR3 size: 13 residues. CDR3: CACNRLVRNTQYF. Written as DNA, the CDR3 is TGTGCCTGCAATCGGCTAGTCAGAAATACGCAGTATTTT.